The 19 T cell receptor beta chains reported below all come from one sample, sequenced in a study of T-cell memory formation after mild COVID-19. TCRdb re-called the 5' RACE reads through MiXCR, storing one row per CDR3 protein. The repertoire holds 100,000 to 150,000 distinct CDR3 sequences, with about 18% as singletons. Sequences were obtained from PBMCs or a T cell subset sorted from them (not recorded which). The receptor set was obtained from a man in his late teens or twenties who had mild COVID-19 (a few samples of this study predate the infection). Cell type and time point are not known.

This clonotype was picked up a small number of times. The genes are TRBV27 and TRBJ1-5, with TRBD1 matching over 7 bases. Germline CDR1 reads MNHEY; CDR2 reads SMNVEV (reference sequence). This CDR3 has 15 residues. Germline trimming cut 2 bases from V and 1 base from J; bases unmatched to any gene: 2. For the CDR3, the DNA is TGTGCCAGCAGTTTAAGGGGGCAGAGCAATCAGCCCCAGCATTTT. Encoded protein: CASSLRGQSNQPQHF.

The chain carries TRBV20-1 and TRBJ1-1; D gene ambiguous. Trimming stripped 4 bases from V and 7 bases from J, with 13 bases between. Germline V gene sequence: CDR1 DFQATT, CDR2 SNEGSKA (reference sequence). The CDR3 is 12 amino acids. The CDR3: CSAKRESSEAFF. CDR3 nucleotides: TGCAGTGCTAAGAGGGAGAGCAGTGAAGCTTTCTTT.

The chain recombines TRBV6-1 with TRBJ1-1; TRBD1 might be the D (6 bases). The ends were cut back, 6 bases at V and 3 bases at J, with 14 bases in the middle. The CDR3 runs 14 residues. The germline gives CDR1 MNHNS, CDR2 SASEGT. The CDR3 loop reads CASRPDRFYTEAFF. CDR3 DNA sequence: TGTGCCAGCAGACCCGACAGGTTTTACACTGAAGCTTTCTTT.

This clonotype occurred a few times. The chain combines TRBV7-2 with TRBJ2-7, with D possibly matching TRBD1 (6 bases). The CDR3 is 15 amino acids. Trimming removed 4 bases at V and 2 bases at J, with 15 bases between. CDR1 and CDR2 from the germline V gene are SGHTA and FQGNSA. CDR3 DNA: TGTGCCAGCAGCTCCCGCTCCAGGGGCCCCTACGAGCAGTACTTC. As protein: CASSSRSRGPYEQYF.

The chain couples TRBV18 to TRBJ2-5; 8 bases agree with TRBD1. Germline V gene sequence: CDR1 KGHSH, CDR2 LQKENI. The trim removed 3 bases at V and 3 bases at J, leaving 3 bases unmatched. The CDR3 has 14 amino acids. The CDR3 DNA reads TGTGCCAGCTCACCGAGGACAGGGAAAGAGACCCAGTACTTC. It encodes CASSPRTGKETQYF.

The rearrangement joins TRBV12-3 or TRBV12-4 to TRBJ2-2; a weak D match, TRBD2 (7 bases). The CDR3 totals 17 residues. V lost 1 base and J 3 bases, leaving 15 bases between the germline ends. The CDR3 here is CASSLVRGARHTGELFF. CDR3 nucleotide sequence: TGTGCCAGCAGTTTAGTTCGGGGGGCCCGCCACACCGGGGAGCTGTTTTTT.

This clonotype was detected a few times. V and J are TRBV11-2 and TRBJ2-7; 9 nucleotides align to TRBD2. The V and J ends lost 3 bases and 1 base, in that order; junction bases with no gene match: 4. CDR3 length: 15 amino acids. Germline assignment: CDR1 SGHAT and CDR2 FQNNGV. CDR3 loop: CASSFASGGSYEQYV. The CDR3 bases are TGTGCCAGCAGCTTTGCCAGCGGGGGGTCCTACGAGCAGTACGTC.

In this sample, this clonotype turned up once. The CDR3 DNA reads TGTGCCAGCAGTGGACAGGGAGATAGCAATCAGCCCCAGCATTTT. Translated, it gives CASSGQGDSNQPQHF. The V gene is TRBV6-2 or TRBV6-3, the J gene TRBJ1-5; 8 nucleotides agree with TRBD1. Trimming cost V 5 bases and J 0 bases; bases outside gene matches: 3. Germline-derived CDR1 and CDR2 are MNHEY and SVGEGT. The CDR3 is made up of 15 amino acids.

This sequence joins TRBV4-3 and TRBJ2-6; a weak D match, TRBD1 (6 bases). The CDR3 runs to 16 residues. V was cut by 4 bases and J by 2 bases, with 12 bases left in between. Germline CDR1 and CDR2: LGHNA and YSLEER. CDR3 sequence reads: CASSLTAGAGANVLTF. CDR3 DNA sequence: TGCGCCAGCAGCCTAACGGCAGGGGCTGGGGCCAACGTCCTGACTTTC.

The chain is built from TRBV7-2 and TRBJ2-7; D is unresolved. The CDR3 has 13 residues. Germline assignment: CDR1 SGHTA and CDR2 FQGNSA. The germline V and J ends were trimmed by 6 bases and 0 bases, with 9 bases remaining between them. The CDR3 reads CASRQTASYEQYF. The CDR3 bases are TGTGCCAGCAGACAGACGGCCTCCTACGAGCAGTACTTC.

This chain links TRBV18 with TRBJ1-1, with D possibly being TRBD1 (6 bases). This CDR3 comprises 14 residues. V was pared by 3 bases and J by 1 base, with 9 bases between. Germline V gene lookup returns CDR1 KGHSH and CDR2 LQKENI. CDR3 sequence: CASSPRQENTEAFF. In DNA form, the CDR3 reads TGTGCCAGCTCACCGAGACAGGAGAACACTGAAGCTTTCTTT. Based on the CDR3 plus reference TRBV18 and TRBJ1-1, the full variable domain is NAGVMQNPRHLVRRRGQEARLRCSPMKGHSHVYWYRQLPEEGLKFMVYLQKENIIDESGMPKERFSAEFPKEGPSILRIQQVVRGDSAAYFCASSPRQENTEAFFGQGTRLTVV.

The chain recombines TRBV7-9 with TRBJ1-2; tentative D call: TRBD1 (5 bases). The CDR3 is 13 amino acids. V lost 5 bases, J lost 4 bases, and 11 bases lay in between. CDR1 is SEHNR and CDR2 is FQNEAQ in the germline V gene (reference sequence). The CDR3 DNA is TGTGCCAGCAGCCAGACAGAGATCTATGGCTACACCTTC. This translates into CASSQTEIYGYTF.

This clonotype has ten or more counts. The CDR3 sequence: CASSYEGAINIQYF. The CDR3 DNA reads TGTGCCAGCAGTTACGAGGGGGCCATCAACATTCAGTACTTC. The chain couples TRBV12-3 or TRBV12-4 to TRBJ2-4; 7 bases line up with TRBD1. V trimming: 4 bases; J trimming: 7 bases; junction bases outside the gene matches: 7. This CDR3 has 14 residues.

This clonotype was counted between two and nine times. V usage is TRBV6-1 and J usage is TRBJ2-7; D is possibly TRBD2 (6 bases). Germline V lookup: CDR1 MNHNS, CDR2 SASEGT. This CDR3 has 15 amino acids. Trimming removed 4 bases from V and 0 bases from J, with 13 bases in between. CDR3 sequence: CASSGGTDLSYEQYF. The CDR3 nucleotides read TGTGCCAGCAGTGGCGGGACGGACCTCTCCTACGAGCAGTACTTC.

This clonotype occurred a few times. The genes are TRBV5-1 and TRBJ1-1, with a weak D call TRBD1 (5 bases). This CDR3 comprises 14 residues. Germline V gene lookup returns CDR1 SGHRS and CDR2 YFSETQ. Trimming cost V 5 bases and J 2 bases, with 13 bases left between them. The CDR3 reads CASSQGVRNTEAFF. In DNA, the CDR3 is TGCGCCAGCAGTCAGGGTGTCCGTAACACTGAAGCTTTCTTT.

This clonotype was counted a few times. The J gene is TRBJ2-7, the V gene TRBV5-1; D gene ambiguous. Germline CDR1 SGHRS, CDR2 YFSETQ. The germline V and J ends were trimmed by 2 bases and 4 bases, with 13 bases remaining between them. The CDR3 totals 14 residues. The CDR3 coding sequence is TGCGCCAGCAGCTTAAGTCCCGGGCAGTACGAGCAGTACGTC. Residues: CASSLSPGQYEQYV.

J is TRBJ2-7 and V is TRBV7-9, with a tentative D call TRBD2 (5 bases). The CDR3 loop spans 14 amino acids. Germline V gene sequence: CDR1 SEHNR, CDR2 FQNEAQ (reference sequence). V dropped 6 bases and J dropped 6 bases, with 18 bases sitting between them. The CDR3 DNA is TGTGCCAGCAGTACCCGGGGTAGGGAACGCGAGCAGTACGTC. It specifies CASSTRGREREQYV.

This clonotype was detected a few times. The J gene is TRBJ2-1, the V gene TRBV4-3; 9 bases agree with TRBD1. In germline, CDR1 is LGHNA, CDR2 YSLEER. The CDR3 consists of 16 residues. The ends lost 3 bases at V and 6 bases at J; junction bases unmatched: 9. CDR3 in amino acids: CASSQGPGQGSNEQFF. Written as DNA, the CDR3 is TGCGCCAGCAGCCAGGGGCCGGGACAGGGTAGCAATGAGCAGTTCTTC.

The table lists this clonotype with a few counts. This rearrangement joins TRBV20-1 to TRBJ2-7; D ambiguous. The CDR3 totals 14 residues. CDR1 and CDR2 from the germline V gene are DFQATT and SNEGSKA (reference sequence). The germline V and J ends were trimmed by 5 bases and 0 bases, with 14 bases remaining between them. Here the CDR3 reads CSARRRESSYEQYF. In DNA form, the CDR3 reads TGCAGTGCTCGAAGGAGAGAGAGCTCCTACGAGCAGTACTTC.